This T cell receptor (beta chain) derives from a study of beta chain features in type 1 diabetes. Purity of each sorted population was above 95%. The study reverse transcribed the entire isolated RNA, so it sequenced expressed TCRB transcripts. Here immunoSEQ multiplex PCR was the method, and the copy in TCRdb shows in-frame clones only, minus some. The data show about 340,000 clones, 8% seen once. This clone has a count of ten or more. Antigen: not known. The study, taken as a whole, reports: Moderate but significant shortening of TCRB CDR3s was recorded in all four CD4+ subsets from Type 1 diabetes patients.

The CDR3 totals 17 residues. The V end lost 7 bases, the J end lost 5 bases, and 25 bases lay between the germline ends. In germline, CDR1 is SGHAT, CDR2 FQNNGV. The chain recombines TRBV11-2 with TRBJ2-3; weak D call: TRBD1 (6 bases). The sequencing input was central memory CD4+ T cells from blood. This sequence was found in a woman under 30 in good health. CDR3 in amino acids: CASKMGAGVLTRDTQYF. The CDR3 nucleotides are TGTGCCAGCAAGATGGGGGCGGGCGTCCTTACCCGAGATACGCAGTATTTT.